The 6 T cell receptor beta chains below come from one sample, sequenced in a study of blood T cell repertoires in COVID-19. Only in-frame clones appear in the TCRdb table, and some are missing; sequencing was by immunoSEQ multiplex PCR. The sample lists more than 70,000 clones, 75% to 85% occurring once. Sequences were obtained from peripheral blood. These receptors were obtained from a human donor in a cohort sampled during active COVID-19.

The chain links TRBV6-5 to TRBJ2-3; possible D gene TRBD2, 7 bases. The CDR3 runs 14 residues. CDR1 is MNHEY, CDR2 SVGAGI, per germline. Deletions cut 5 bases from V and 5 bases from J, with 14 bases between. This chain's CDR3 is CASSMWGGQDTQYF. DNA of the CDR3: TGTGCCAGCAGTATGTGGGGGGGACAAGATACGCAGTATTTT.

This clone was counted a single time. V is TRBV19 and J is TRBJ1-1; D not certain. The V gene lost 7 bases and the J gene lost 1 base, with 13 bases spanning the gap. Germline CDR1 reads LNHDA; CDR2 reads SQIVND (reference sequence). The CDR3 covers 14 residues. The CDR3 nucleotides are TGTGCCAGTAACTCGCGGGCCTCGAACACTGAAGCTTTCTTT. Protein sequence: CASNSRASNTEAFF.

This chain links TRBV5-1 with TRBJ2-7; D might be TRBD1 (6 bases). Trimming pared 3 bases from V and 1 base from J, leaving 20 bases between. CDR1 and CDR2 (germline): SGHRS, YFSETQ. The CDR3 extends over 17 amino acids. CDR3 loop: CASSSDDRRPLSYEQYF. CDR3 DNA sequence: TGCGCCAGCAGCTCCGACGACAGGCGACCCTTATCCTACGAGCAGTACTTC.

This clone was seen a handful of times. The gene calls are TRBV7-9 and TRBJ1-1; 9 nucleotides match TRBD1. Germline V gene lookup returns CDR1 SEHNR and CDR2 FQNEAQ (reference sequence). The CDR3 has 17 residues. V dropped 3 bases and J dropped 0; count of bases not matched to a gene: 8. In nucleotides, the CDR3 is TGTGCCAGCAGCTTGGGACAGGGACCAGGAATGAACACTGAAGCTTTCTTT. Encoded protein: CASSLGQGPGMNTEAFF.

The rearrangement links TRBV5-6 to TRBJ2-1; 9 nucleotides align to TRBD2. Unmatched junction bases numbered 8, after V lost 0 bases and J lost 10 bases. Germline CDR1 and CDR2: SGHDT and YYEEEE. This CDR3 spans 15 amino acids. The CDR3 coding sequence is TGTGCCAGCAGCTTGGCCGGCGGGGGGGCCAAGGAGCAGTTCTTC. Translated: CASSLAGGGAKEQFF.

The chain employs TRBV28 and TRBJ2-7, with D possibly matching TRBD1 (6 bases). The CDR3 spans 17 residues. V lost 1 base and J lost 6, with 22 bases in between. The germline V gene encodes CDR1 MDHEN and CDR2 SYDVKM. This chain's CDR3 is CASSLYRAYRVGGEQYF. CDR3 sequence (DNA): TGTGCCAGCAGTTTATATCGGGCCTACAGGGTCGGAGGCGAGCAGTACTTC.